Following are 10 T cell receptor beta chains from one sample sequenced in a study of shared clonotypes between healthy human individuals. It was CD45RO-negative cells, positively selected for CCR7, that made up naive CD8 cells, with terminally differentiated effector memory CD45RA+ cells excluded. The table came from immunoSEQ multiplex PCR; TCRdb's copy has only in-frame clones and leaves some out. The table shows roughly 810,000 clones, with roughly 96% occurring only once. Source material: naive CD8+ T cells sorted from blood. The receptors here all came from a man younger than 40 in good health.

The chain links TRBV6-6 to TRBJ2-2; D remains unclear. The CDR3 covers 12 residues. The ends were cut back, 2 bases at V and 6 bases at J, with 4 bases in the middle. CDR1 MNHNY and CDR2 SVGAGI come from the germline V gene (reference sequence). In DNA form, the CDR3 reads TGTGCCAGCAGTTACATTTCCGGGGAGCTGTTTTTT. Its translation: CASSYISGELFF.

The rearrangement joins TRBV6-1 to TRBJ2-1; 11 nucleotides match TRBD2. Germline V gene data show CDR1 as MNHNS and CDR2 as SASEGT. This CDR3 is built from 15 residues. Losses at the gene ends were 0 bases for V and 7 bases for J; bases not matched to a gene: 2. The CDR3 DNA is TGTGCCAGCAGTGAAGCGACTAGCGGGACGAATGAGCAGTTCTTC. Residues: CASSEATSGTNEQFF.

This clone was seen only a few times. The CDR3 sequence: CASSLGRMWHLDEQYF. CDR3 coding DNA: TGTGCCAGCAGTTTAGGCAGAATGTGGCATCTAGACGAGCAGTACTTC. The chain has TRBV27 and TRBJ2-7; D is unclear. Deletions cut 2 bases from V and 5 bases from J, with 19 bases between. Germline lookup yields CDR1 MNHEY and CDR2 SMNVEV (reference sequence). The CDR3 length is 16 residues.

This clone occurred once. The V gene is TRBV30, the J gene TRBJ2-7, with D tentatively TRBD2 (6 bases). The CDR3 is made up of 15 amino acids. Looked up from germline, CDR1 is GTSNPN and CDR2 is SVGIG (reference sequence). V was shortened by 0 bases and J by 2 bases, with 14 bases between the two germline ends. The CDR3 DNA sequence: TGTGCCTGGAGTGTAGATAGCGGCCGGGCCTACGAGCAGTACTTC. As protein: CAWSVDSGRAYEQYF.

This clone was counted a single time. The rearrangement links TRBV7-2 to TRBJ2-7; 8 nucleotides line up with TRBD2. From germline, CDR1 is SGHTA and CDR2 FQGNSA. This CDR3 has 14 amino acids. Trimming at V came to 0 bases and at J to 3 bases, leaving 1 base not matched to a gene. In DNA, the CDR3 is TGTGCCAGCAGCTTAGCCGCGGGGGGCTACGAGCAGTACTTC. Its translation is CASSLAAGGYEQYF.

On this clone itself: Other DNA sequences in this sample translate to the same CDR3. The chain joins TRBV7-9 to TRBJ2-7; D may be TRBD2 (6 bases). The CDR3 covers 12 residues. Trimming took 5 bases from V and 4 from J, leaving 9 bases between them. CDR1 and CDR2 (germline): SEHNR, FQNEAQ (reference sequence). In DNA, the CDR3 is TGTGCCAGCAGCCCGACTAGTTACGAGCAGTACTTC. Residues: CASSPTSYEQYF.

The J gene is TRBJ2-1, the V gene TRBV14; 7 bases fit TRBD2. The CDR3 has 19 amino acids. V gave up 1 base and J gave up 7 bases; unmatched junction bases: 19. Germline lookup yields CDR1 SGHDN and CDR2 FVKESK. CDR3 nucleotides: TGTGCCAGCAGCCAAGGAAGCTTAGCGGGCGCCACCCTGGGGAATGAGCAGTTCTTC. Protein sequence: CASSQGSLAGATLGNEQFF. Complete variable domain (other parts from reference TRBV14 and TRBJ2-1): EAGVTQFPSHSVIEKGQTVTLRCDPISGHDNLYWYRRVMGKEIKFLLHFVKESKQDESGMPNNRFLAERTGGTYSTLKVQPAELEDSGVYFCASSQGSLAGATLGNEQFFGPGTRLTVL.

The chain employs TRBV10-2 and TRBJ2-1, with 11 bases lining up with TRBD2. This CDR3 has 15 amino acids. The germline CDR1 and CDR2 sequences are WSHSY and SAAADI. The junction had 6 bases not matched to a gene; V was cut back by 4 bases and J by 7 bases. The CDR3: CASSVAGGPGNEQFF. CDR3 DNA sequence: TGCGCCAGCAGTGTAGCGGGAGGGCCAGGGAATGAGCAGTTCTTC.

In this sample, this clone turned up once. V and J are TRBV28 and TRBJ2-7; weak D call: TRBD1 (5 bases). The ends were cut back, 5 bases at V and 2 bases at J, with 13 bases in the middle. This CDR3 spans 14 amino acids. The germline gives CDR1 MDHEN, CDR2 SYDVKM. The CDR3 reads CASSTGDFPYEQYF. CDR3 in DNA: TGTGCCAGCAGTACAGGTGATTTTCCCTACGAGCAGTACTTC.

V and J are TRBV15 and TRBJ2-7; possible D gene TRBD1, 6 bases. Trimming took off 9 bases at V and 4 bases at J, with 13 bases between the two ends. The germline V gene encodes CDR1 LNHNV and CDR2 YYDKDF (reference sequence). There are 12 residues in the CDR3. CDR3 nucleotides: TGTGCCACTAGGGGGTGGCCGTACGAGCAGTACTTC. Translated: CATRGWPYEQYF.